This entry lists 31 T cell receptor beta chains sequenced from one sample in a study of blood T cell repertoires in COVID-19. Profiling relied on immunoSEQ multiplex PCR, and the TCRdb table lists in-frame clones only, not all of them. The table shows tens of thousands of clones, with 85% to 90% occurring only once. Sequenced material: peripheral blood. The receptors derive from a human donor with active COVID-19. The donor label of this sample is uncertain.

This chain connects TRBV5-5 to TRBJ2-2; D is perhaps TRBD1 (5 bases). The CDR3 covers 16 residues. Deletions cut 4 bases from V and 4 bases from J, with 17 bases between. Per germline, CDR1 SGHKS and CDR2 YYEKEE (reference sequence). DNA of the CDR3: TGTGCCAGCAGCCCGAGGTATGGGGCGAGCACCGGGGAGCTGTTTTTT. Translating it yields CASSPRYGASTGELFF.

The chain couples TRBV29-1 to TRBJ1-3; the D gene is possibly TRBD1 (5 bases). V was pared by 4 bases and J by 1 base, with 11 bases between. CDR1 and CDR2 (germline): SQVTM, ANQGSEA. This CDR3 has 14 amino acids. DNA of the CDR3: TGCAGCGTTGCTGGCAAGGGGTCTGGAAACACCATATATTTT. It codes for CSVAGKGSGNTIYF.

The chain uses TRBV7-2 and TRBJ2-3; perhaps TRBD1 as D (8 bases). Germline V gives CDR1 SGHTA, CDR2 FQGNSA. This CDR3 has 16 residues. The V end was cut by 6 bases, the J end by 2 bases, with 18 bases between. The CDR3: CASRGTGGGHTDTQYF. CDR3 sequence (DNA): TGTGCCAGCAGAGGTACAGGGGGGGGACACACAGATACGCAGTATTTT.

CDR3 sequence reads: CASSLFSEETQYF. The CDR3 nucleotides are TGTGCCAGCAGCTTGTTTAGCGAAGAGACCCAGTACTTC. The V call is TRBV13, the J call TRBJ2-5; a weak D match, TRBD2 (5 bases). Trimming left V 3 bases short and J 3 bases short, with 8 bases between. The germline V gene has CDR1 PRHDT and CDR2 FYEKMQ (reference sequence). The length of the CDR3 is 13 residues.

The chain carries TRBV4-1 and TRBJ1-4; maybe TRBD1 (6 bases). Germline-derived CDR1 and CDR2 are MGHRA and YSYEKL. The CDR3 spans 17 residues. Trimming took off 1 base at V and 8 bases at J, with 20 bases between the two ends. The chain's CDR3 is CASSQAYGGGLGEKLFF. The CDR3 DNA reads TGCGCCAGCAGCCAAGCCTATGGCGGGGGGCTGGGGGAAAAACTGTTTTTT.

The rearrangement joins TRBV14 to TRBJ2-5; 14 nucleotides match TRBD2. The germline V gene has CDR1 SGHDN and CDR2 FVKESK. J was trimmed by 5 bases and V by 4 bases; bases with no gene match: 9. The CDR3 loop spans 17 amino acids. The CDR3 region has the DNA TGTGCCAGCAGCCCCACCCGACTAGCGGGAGGGCTCGAGACCCAGTACTTC. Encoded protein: CASSPTRLAGGLETQYF.

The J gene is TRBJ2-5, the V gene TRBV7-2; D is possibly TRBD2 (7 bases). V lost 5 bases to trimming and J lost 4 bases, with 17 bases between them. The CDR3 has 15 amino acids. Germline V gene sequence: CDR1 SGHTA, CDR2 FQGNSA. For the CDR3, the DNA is TGTGCCAGCAGCATAGGGGGGGGGCGAAGAGAGACCCAGTACTTC. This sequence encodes CASSIGGGRRETQYF.

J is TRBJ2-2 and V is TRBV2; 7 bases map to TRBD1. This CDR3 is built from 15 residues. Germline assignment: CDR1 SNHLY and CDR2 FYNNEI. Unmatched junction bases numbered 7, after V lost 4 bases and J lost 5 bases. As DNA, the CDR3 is TGTGCCAGCAGTGGTTTGGCACAGGGGACCGGGGAGCTGTTTTTT. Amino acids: CASSGLAQGTGELFF. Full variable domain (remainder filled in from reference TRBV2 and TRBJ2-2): EPEVTQTPSHQVTQMGQEVILRCVPISNHLYFYWYRQILGQKVEFLVSFYNNEISEKSEIFDDQFSVERPDGSNFTLKIRSTKLEDSAMYFCASSGLAQGTGELFFGEGSRLTVL.

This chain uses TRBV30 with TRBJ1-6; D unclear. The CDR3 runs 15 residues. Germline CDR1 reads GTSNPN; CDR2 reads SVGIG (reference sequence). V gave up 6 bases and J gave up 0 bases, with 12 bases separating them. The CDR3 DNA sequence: TGTGCCTGCAGAAATTCTGCCTCCTATAATTCACCCCTCCACTTT. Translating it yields CACRNSASYNSPLHF.

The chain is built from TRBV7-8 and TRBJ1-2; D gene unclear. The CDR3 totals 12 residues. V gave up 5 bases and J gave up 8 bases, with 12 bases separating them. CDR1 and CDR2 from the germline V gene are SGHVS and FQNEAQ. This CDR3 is CASSQVVGGYTF. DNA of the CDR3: TGTGCCAGCAGCCAGGTAGTCGGGGGCTACACCTTC.

The CDR3 protein is CASSSTGHQPQHF. The CDR3 DNA sequence: TGTGCCAGCAGCTCGACTGGCCATCAGCCCCAGCATTTT. The V gene is TRBV5-5, the J gene TRBJ1-5; D is uncertain. This CDR3 has 13 residues. Trimming took 3 bases from V and 5 from J, leaving 9 bases between them. Germline CDR1 is SGHKS and CDR2 is YYEKEE (reference sequence).

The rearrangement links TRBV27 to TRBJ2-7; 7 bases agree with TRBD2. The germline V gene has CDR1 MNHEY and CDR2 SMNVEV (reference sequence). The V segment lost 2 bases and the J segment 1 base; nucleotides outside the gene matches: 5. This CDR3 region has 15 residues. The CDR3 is CASSLQGLPSYEQYF. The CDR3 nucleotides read TGTGCCAGCAGTTTACAGGGACTACCTTCCTACGAGCAGTACTTC.

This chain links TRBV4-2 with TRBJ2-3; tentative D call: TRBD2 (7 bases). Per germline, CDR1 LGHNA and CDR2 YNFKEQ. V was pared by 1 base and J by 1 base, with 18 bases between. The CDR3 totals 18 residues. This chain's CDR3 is CASSQGGARGTRTDTQYF. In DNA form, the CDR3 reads TGTGCCAGCAGCCAAGGGGGGGCGCGGGGGACCCGCACAGATACGCAGTATTTT.

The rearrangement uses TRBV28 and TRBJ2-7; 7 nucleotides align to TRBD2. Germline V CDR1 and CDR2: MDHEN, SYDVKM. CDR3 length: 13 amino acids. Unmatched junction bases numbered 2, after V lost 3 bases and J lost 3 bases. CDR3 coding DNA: TGTGCCAGCAGTTTGGGGGGGGACTACGAGCAGTACTTC. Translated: CASSLGGDYEQYF.

CDR3 loop: CASSIVAATVPQHF. The CDR3 bases are TGTGCCAGTAGTATAGTAGCGGCTACGGTGCCCCAGCATTTT. This sequence joins TRBV19 and TRBJ1-5; D uncertain. Trimming took off 1 base at V and 9 bases at J, with 13 bases between the two ends. Germline CDR1 is LNHDA and CDR2 is SQIVND (reference sequence). CDR3 length: 14 residues.

CDR3 sequence reads: CASSQRMGLAAYEQYF. For the CDR3, the DNA is TGTGCCAGCAGCCAACGAATGGGACTAGCCGCCTACGAGCAGTACTTC. J is TRBJ2-7 and V is TRBV3-1 (or the pseudogene TRBV3-2); 9 bases match TRBD2. J gave up 2 bases and V 2 bases, and 7 bases lay outside the gene matches. The CDR3 has 16 amino acids. CDR1 is LGHDT, CDR2 YNNKEL, per germline (reference sequence).

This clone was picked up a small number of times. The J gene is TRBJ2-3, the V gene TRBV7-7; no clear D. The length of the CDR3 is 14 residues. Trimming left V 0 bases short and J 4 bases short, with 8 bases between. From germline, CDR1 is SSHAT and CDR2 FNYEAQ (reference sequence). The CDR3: CASSLAPSADTQYF. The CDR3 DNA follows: TGTGCCAGCAGCTTAGCCCCGAGCGCAGATACGCAGTATTTT.

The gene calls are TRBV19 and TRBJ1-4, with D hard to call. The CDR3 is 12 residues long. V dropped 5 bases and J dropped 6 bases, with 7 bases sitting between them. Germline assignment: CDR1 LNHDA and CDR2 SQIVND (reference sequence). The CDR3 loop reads CASSVGDEKLFF. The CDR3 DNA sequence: TGTGCCAGTAGTGTCGGGGATGAAAAACTGTTTTTT.

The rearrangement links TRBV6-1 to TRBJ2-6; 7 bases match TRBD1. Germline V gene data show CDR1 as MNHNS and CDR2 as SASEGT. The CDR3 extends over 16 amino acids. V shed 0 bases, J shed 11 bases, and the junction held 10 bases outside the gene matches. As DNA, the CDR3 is TGTGCCAGCAGTGAAGCGCTGAGGGGGCTTCATTACGTCCTGACTTTC. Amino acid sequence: CASSEALRGLHYVLTF.

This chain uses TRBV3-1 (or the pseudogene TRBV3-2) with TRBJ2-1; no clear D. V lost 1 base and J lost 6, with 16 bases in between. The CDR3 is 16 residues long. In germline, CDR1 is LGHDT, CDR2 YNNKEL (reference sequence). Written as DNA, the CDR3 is TGTGCCAGCAGCCAAGTCGATACGGGTGGCGGCAATGAGCAGTTCTTC. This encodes CASSQVDTGGGNEQFF.

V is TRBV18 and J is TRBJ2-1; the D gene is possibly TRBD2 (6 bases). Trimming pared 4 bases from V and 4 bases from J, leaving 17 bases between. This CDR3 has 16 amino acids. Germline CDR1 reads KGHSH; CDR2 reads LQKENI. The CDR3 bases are TGTGCCAGCTCACGGGGGGAACAGCTCACGTACAATGAGCAGTTCTTC. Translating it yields CASSRGEQLTYNEQFF.

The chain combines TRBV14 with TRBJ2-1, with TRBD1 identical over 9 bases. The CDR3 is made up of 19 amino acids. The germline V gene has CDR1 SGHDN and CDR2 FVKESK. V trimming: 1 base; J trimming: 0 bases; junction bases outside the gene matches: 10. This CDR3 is CASSQGPGQGLSSYNEQFF. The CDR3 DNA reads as TGTGCCAGCAGCCAAGGTCCGGGACAGGGTCTAAGCTCCTACAATGAGCAGTTCTTC.

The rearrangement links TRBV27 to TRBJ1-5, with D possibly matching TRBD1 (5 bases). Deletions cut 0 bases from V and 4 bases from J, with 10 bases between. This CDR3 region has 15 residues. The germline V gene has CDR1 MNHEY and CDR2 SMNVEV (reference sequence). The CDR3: CASSLSTGVNQPQHF. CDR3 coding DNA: TGTGCCAGCAGTTTATCGACGGGGGTTAATCAGCCCCAGCATTTT.

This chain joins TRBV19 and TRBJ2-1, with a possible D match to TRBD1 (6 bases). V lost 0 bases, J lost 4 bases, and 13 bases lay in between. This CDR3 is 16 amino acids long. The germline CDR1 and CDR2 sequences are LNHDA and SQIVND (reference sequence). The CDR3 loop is CASSIDPWTVYNEQFF. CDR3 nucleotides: TGTGCCAGTAGTATAGATCCGTGGACAGTATACAATGAGCAGTTCTTC.

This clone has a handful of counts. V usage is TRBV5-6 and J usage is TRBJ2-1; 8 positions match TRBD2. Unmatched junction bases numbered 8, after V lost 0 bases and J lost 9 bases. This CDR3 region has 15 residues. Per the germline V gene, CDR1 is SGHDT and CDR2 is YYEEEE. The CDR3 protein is CASSLGLAGLGEQFF. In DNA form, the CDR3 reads TGTGCCAGCAGCTTGGGTCTAGCGGGTCTGGGTGAGCAGTTCTTC.

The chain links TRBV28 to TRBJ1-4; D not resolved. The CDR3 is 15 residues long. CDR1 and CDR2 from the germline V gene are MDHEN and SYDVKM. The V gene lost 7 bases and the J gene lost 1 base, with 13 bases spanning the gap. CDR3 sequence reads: CASIQAGLTNEKLFF. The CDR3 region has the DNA TGTGCCAGCATCCAGGCGGGGTTAACTAATGAAAAACTGTTTTTT.

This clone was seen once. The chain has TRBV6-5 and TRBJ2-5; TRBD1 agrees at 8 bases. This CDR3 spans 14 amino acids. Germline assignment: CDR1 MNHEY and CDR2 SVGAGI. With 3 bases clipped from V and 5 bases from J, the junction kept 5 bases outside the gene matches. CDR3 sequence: CASSYSGGQETQYF. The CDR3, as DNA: TGTGCCAGCAGTTATTCAGGGGGCCAGGAGACCCAGTACTTC.

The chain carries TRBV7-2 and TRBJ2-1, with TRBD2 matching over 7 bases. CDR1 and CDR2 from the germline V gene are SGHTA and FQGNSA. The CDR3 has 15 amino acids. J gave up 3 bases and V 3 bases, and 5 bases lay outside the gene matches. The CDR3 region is CASSFWGGVYNEQFF. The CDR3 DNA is TGTGCCAGCAGCTTCTGGGGGGGGGTCTACAATGAGCAGTTCTTC.

CDR3 DNA: TGTGCCAGCAGTGAATCGGGCGGCGGGGGCCGCACAGATACGCAGTATTTT. Its protein is CASSESGGGGRTDTQYF. V and J are TRBV25-1 and TRBJ2-3; weak D call: TRBD2 (7 bases). The CDR3 extends over 17 amino acids. Deletions cut 1 base from V and 1 base from J, with 15 bases between. Germline V gives CDR1 MGHDK, CDR2 SYGVNS.

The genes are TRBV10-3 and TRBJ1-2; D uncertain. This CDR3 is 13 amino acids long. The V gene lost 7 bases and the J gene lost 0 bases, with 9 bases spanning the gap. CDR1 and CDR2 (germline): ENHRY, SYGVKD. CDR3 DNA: TGTGCCATCACCATGGAGGCTAACTATGGCTACACCTTC. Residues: CAITMEANYGYTF.

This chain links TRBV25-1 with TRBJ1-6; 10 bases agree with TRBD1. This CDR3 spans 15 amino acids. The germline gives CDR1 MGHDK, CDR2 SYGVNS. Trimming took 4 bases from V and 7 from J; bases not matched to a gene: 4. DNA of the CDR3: TGTGCCAGCAGTGCCCCGGGACAGGGGAATTCACCCCTCCACTTT. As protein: CASSAPGQGNSPLHF. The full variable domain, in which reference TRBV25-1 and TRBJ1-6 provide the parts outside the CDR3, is EADIYQTPRYLVIGTGKKITLECSQTMGHDKMYWYQQDPGMELHLIHYSYGVNSTEKGDLSSESTVSRIRTEHFPLTLESARPSHTSQYLCASSAPGQGNSPLHFGNGTRLTVT.